This T cell receptor beta chain originates from a study of T cell changes during pregnancy in multiple sclerosis. This clone was picked up one time. Data came from immunoSEQ multiplex PCR; TCRdb stores just in-frame clones and leaves some out. The sample includes fewer than 85,000 clones, roughly 93% of them seen just once. The sequence was collected from a female donor with multiple sclerosis, enrolled in a pregnancy study. The starting material was peripheral blood, obtained in the third trimester of pregnancy.

The CDR3 region is CATTHPSGGGRQETQYF. DNA for the CDR3: TGTGCCACCACCCACCCCTCTGGGGGGGGAAGACAAGAGACCCAGTACTTC. The rearrangement joins TRBV28 to TRBJ2-5; 7 positions match TRBD2. The trim removed 10 bases at V and 2 bases at J, leaving 19 bases unmatched. There are 17 residues in the CDR3. Germline V CDR1 and CDR2: MDHEN, SYDVKM.